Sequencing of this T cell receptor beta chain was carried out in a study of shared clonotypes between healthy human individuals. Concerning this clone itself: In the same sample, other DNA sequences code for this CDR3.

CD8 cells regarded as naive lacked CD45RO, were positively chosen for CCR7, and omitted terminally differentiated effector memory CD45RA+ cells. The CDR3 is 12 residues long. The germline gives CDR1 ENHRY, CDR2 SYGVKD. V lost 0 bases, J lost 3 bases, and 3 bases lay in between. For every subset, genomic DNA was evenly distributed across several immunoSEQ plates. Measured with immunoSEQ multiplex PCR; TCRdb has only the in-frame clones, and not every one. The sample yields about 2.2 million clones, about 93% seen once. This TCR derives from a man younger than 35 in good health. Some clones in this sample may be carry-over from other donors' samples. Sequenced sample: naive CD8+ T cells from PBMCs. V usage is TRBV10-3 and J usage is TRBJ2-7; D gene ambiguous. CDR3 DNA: TGTGCCATCAGTGAGTCGATCTACGAGCAGTACTTC. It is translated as CAISESIYEQYF.